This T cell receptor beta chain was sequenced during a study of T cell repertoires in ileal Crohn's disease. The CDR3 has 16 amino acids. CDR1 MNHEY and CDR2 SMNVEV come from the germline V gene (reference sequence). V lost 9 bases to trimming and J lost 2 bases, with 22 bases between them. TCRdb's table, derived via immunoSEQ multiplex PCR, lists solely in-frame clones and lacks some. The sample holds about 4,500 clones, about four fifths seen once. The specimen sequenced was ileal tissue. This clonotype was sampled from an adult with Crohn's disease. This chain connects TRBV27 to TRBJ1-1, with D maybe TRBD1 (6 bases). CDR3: CARIDTRGGPNTEAFF. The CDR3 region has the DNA TGTGCCAGGATCGACACAAGGGGGGGGCCCAACACTGAAGCTTTCTTT.